Shown below are 8 T cell receptor beta chains from a single sample sequenced in a study of blood T cell repertoires in COVID-19. Sequencing was performed with immunoSEQ multiplex PCR; in TCRdb, only in-frame clones are kept and a portion is missing. In the table there are about 89,000 clones, 80% of which are singletons. Sequenced: peripheral blood. The source of these receptors is an elderly woman with acute or convalescent COVID-19.

This clone appeared a single time. The chain employs TRBV6-5 and TRBJ2-7; 9 nucleotides line up with TRBD2. Germline CDR1 MNHEY, CDR2 SVGAGI. The CDR3 length is 14 residues. The trim removed 7 bases at V and 0 bases at J, leaving 4 bases unmatched. This chain's CDR3 is CASTDSGGSYEQYF. In DNA, the CDR3 is TGTGCCAGCACCGATAGCGGGGGCTCCTACGAGCAGTACTTC.

This chain links TRBV7-8 with TRBJ2-4; 7 positions agree with TRBD1. CDR1 and CDR2 from the germline V gene are SGHVS and FQNEAQ. CDR3 length equals 13 residues. Trimming took 3 bases from V and 9 from J; bases not matched to a gene: 5. DNA for the CDR3: TGTGCCAGCAGCTTGGGACAGTATAGCATTCAGTACTTC. Translated, it gives CASSLGQYSIQYF.

This chain uses TRBV2 with TRBJ1-2; D not resolved. This CDR3 spans 13 amino acids. Trimming took off 4 bases at V and 10 bases at J, with 16 bases between the two ends. CDR1 and CDR2 from the germline V gene are SNHLY and FYNNEI. CDR3 residues: CASSAPDFFHYTF. CDR3 in DNA: TGTGCCAGCAGTGCCCCGGACTTCTTCCACTACACCTTC.

This chain uses TRBV9 with TRBJ1-5; 7 bases map to TRBD1. Germline CDR1 and CDR2: SGDLS and YYNGEE. The length of the CDR3 is 15 residues. Trimming at V came to 4 bases and at J to 2 bases, leaving 6 bases not matched to a gene. CDR3 in amino acids: CASSPRGFGNQPQHF. The CDR3 nucleotides are TGTGCCAGCAGCCCCAGGGGGTTCGGCAATCAGCCCCAGCATTTT.

The chain employs TRBV29-1 and TRBJ2-5; 8 nucleotides match TRBD1. The germline V gene has CDR1 SQVTM and CDR2 ANQGSEA. Trimming removed 6 bases from V and 5 bases from J; junction bases left unmatched: 8. The CDR3 runs to 13 residues. CDR3 DNA sequence: TGCAGCGTAGGCCAGGGGGCGCGGGAGACCCAGTACTTC. As protein: CSVGQGARETQYF. The entire variable domain, with the rest obtained from reference TRBV29-1 and TRBJ2-5, is as follows: SAVISQKPSRDICQRGTSLTIQCQVDSQVTMMFWYRQQPGQSLTLIATANQGSEATYESGFVIDKFPISRPNLTFSTLTVSNMSPEDSSIYLCSVGQGARETQYFGPGTRLLVL.

The chain is built from TRBV28 and TRBJ1-5; D gene ambiguous. CDR3 length: 12 amino acids. The V gene lost 10 bases and the J gene lost 9 bases, with 16 bases spanning the gap. Germline CDR1 reads MDHEN; CDR2 reads SYDVKM. CDR3 nucleotide sequence: TGTGCCATTAAGAGTCTTTTTGGGCCCCAGCATTTT. Its translation is CAIKSLFGPQHF.

A remark on this clone: The junction shows a germline mismatch at one end, possibly a read error. The V gene is TRBV2, the J gene TRBJ2-4, with TRBD1 as a possible D gene (6 bases). This CDR3 region has 16 residues. From germline, CDR1 is SNHLY and CDR2 FYNNEI. This CDR3 is CVSSEDQGIAKNIQYF. The CDR3 nucleotides are TGTGTCAGCAGTGAAGACCAGGGGATAGCCAAAAACATTCAGTACTTC.

V usage is TRBV5-1 and J usage is TRBJ2-2; 10 bases match TRBD1. Germline lookup yields CDR1 SGHRS and CDR2 YFSETQ. The CDR3 has 14 amino acids. J gave up 6 bases and V 9 bases, and 8 bases lay outside the gene matches. CDR3 in amino acids: CATRQGAQPGELFF. For the CDR3, the DNA is TGCGCCACGAGACAGGGGGCGCAACCCGGGGAGCTGTTTTTT.